This T cell receptor (beta chain) was recorded in a study of shared clonotypes between healthy human individuals. In its sample, this clone was seen once. The method was immunoSEQ multiplex PCR; TCRdb's version includes in-frame clones alone and lacks a portion of them. The sample lists about 95,000 clones, 67% occurring once. To make CD8 memory, CD45RO+ cells were put together with CCR7-negative CD45RA+ TemRA cells. Material for sequencing was memory CD8+ T cells sorted from blood. As for subset: CD45RO+ cells pooled with CCR7-negative TemRA cells. This clonotype was obtained from a man younger than 45 in good health.

The CDR3 protein is CASSLSGLVAFF. CDR3 nucleotide sequence: TGTGCCAGCAGCTTGTCGGGGTTGGTGGCTTTCTTT. The chain recombines TRBV5-6 with TRBJ1-1; no reliable D call. CDR3 size: 12 residues. The V end lost 1 base, the J end lost 11 bases, and 12 bases lay between the germline ends. The germline V gene encodes CDR1 SGHDT and CDR2 YYEEEE.